Listed here is a single T cell receptor (beta chain). These data come from a study of blood T cell repertoires in COVID-19. Unmatched junction bases numbered 4, after V lost 0 bases and J lost 6 bases. CDR3 length equals 16 residues. Germline assignment: CDR1 MRHNA and CDR2 SNTAGT. Original processing methods: Quantification of nucleated cells was approximated via reference gene primer amplification. Repertoires were generated with immunoSEQ multiplex PCR, while TCRdb's copy carries only in-frame clones and drops some. The V and J calls and clone size come from that table; D and trimming were worked out from the DNA. The sample lists over 150,000 clones; 70% to 85% were seen once.

The clonotype was recovered from a woman in her 30s who had recovered from COVID-19. The specimen was PBMCs or T cells enriched from blood (not recorded which). The genes are TRBV6-4 and TRBJ2-2, with 10 bases matching TRBD1. The chain's CDR3 is CASSDSGTGDAGELFF. The CDR3 DNA follows: TGTGCCAGCAGTGACTCCGGGACAGGGGACGCCGGGGAGCTGTTTTTT.